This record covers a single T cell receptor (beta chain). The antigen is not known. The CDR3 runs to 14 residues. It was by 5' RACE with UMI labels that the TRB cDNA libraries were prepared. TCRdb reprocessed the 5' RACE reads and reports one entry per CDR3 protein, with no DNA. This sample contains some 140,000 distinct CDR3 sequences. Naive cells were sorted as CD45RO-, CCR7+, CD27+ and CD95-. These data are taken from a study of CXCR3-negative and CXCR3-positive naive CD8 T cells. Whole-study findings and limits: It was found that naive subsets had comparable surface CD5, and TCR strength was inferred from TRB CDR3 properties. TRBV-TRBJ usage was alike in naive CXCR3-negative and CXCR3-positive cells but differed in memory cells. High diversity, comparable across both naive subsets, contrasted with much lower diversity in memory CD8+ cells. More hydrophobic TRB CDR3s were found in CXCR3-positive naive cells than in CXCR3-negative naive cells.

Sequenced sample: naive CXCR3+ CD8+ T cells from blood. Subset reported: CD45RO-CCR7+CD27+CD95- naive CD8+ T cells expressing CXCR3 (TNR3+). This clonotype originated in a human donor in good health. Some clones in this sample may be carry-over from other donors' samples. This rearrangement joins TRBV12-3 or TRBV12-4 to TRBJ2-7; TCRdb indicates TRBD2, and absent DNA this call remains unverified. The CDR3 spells CASSFSGQAYEQYF.